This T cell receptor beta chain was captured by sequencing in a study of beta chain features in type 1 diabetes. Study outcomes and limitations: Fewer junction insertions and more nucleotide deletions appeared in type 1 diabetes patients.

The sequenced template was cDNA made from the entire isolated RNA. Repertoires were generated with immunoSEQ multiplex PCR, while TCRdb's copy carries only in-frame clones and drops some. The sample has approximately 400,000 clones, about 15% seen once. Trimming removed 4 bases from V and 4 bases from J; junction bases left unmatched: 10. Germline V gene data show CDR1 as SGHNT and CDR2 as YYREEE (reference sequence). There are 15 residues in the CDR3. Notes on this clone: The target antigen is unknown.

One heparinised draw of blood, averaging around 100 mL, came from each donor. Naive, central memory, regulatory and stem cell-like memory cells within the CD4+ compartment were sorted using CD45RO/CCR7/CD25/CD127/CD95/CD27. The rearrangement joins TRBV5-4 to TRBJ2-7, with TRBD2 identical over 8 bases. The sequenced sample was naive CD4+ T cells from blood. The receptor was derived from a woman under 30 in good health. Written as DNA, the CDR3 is TGTGCCAGCAGCCCCCGGAGCGGGAGAGAATACGAGCAGTACTTC. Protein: CASSPRSGREYEQYF. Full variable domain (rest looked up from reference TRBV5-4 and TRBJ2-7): ETGVTQSPTHLIKTRGQQVTLRCSSQSGHNTVSWYQQALGQGPQFIFQYYREEENGRGNFPPRFSGLQFPNYSSELNVNALELDDSALYLCASSPRSGREYEQYFGPGTRLTVT.